This is a list of T cell receptor beta chains from one sample in a study of T-cell memory formation after mild COVID-19. MiXCR was run by TCRdb on the 5' RACE reads, yielding one entry per CDR3 protein. Of roughly 300,000 distinct CDR3 sequences in the sample, approximately 8% were seen once. Sequenced: PBMCs or a T cell subset sorted from them (not recorded which). The receptor set was obtained from a man aged 18 to 29 who had mild COVID-19 (a few samples of this study predate the infection). Cell type and time point are not known. Each CDR3 is given with its conserved first and last residue. A D gene is named only where the DNA matches it firmly. Only part of the rows carry a size: once, few, many, or a class if the clone is expanded.

TRBV9	NA	NA	14	TRBJ2-7	CASSGPGLVNEQYF	TGTGCCAGCAGCGGACCGGGACTGGTTAACGAGCAGTACTTC
TRBV5-1	TRBD2	many	20	TRBJ2-2	CASSWMPGLGRVFAAGELFF	TGCGCCAGCAGCTGGATGCCGGGACTAGGGCGGGTCTTCGCGGCCGGGGAGCTGTTTTTT
TRBV5-5	NA	NA	16	TRBJ2-5	CASSFMGAGVGETQYF	TGTGCCAGCAGCTTCATGGGGGCAGGGGTCGGAGAGACCCAGTACTTC
TRBV7-9	NA	few	13	TRBJ1-1	CASSLSEGPEAFF	TGTGCCAGCAGCTTATCGGAGGGGCCAGAAGCTTTCTTT
TRBV7-6	NA	NA	17	TRBJ1-6	CASSFDRSSSYNSPLHF	TGTGCCAGCAGCTTCGATAGATCCAGCTCCTATAATTCACCCCTCCACTTT
TRBV20-1	NA	NA	14	TRBJ2-7	CSARGQVGSYEQYF	TGCAGTGCTAGAGGCCAGGTGGGCTCCTACGAGCAGTACTTC
TRBV7-2	NA	few	13	TRBJ1-1	CASSLGGFPEAFF	TGTGCCAGCAGCTTAGGAGGGTTCCCTGAAGCTTTCTTT
TRBV9	NA	NA	16	TRBJ2-5	CASSVEAGAWRETQYF	TGTGCCAGCAGCGTAGAGGCGGGGGCATGGAGGGAGACCCAGTACTTC
TRBV20-1	TRBD1	many	17	TRBJ2-2	CSARAGTGGWNTGELFF	TGCAGTGCTAGGGCCGGGACAGGGGGCTGGAACACCGGGGAGCTGTTTTTT
TRBV7-8	NA	few	15	TRBJ2-7	CASSLITPSSYEQYF	TGTGCCAGCAGCTTGATTACACCAAGCTCCTACGAGCAGTACTTC
TRBV12-3/TRBV12-4	NA	few	14	TRBJ1-1	CASSSGLMNTEAFF	TGTGCCAGCAGTTCAGGGTTAATGAACACTGAAGCTTTCTTT
TRBV6-5	NA	few	13	TRBJ1-1	CASSYSAGREAFF	TGTGCCAGCAGTTACTCTGCGGGTCGGGAAGCTTTCTTT
TRBV5-1	TRBD1	NA	14	TRBJ1-2	CASSWGTGHYGYTF	TGCGCCAGCAGCTGGGGGACAGGGCACTATGGCTACACCTTC
TRBV18	NA	NA	16	TRBJ2-3	CASSPLPLAGTDTQYF	TGTGCCAGCTCACCACTTCCCCTGGCAGGCACAGATACGCAGTATTTT
TRBV3-1	NA	NA	15	TRBJ2-1	CASSQYLSSYNEQFF	TGTGCCAGCAGCCAGTACCTAAGCTCCTACAATGAGCAGTTCTTC
TRBV5-4	NA	NA	13	TRBJ2-6	CASSGGPSPRVTF	TGTGCCAGCAGCGGGGGACCCTCTCCTCGGGTGACTTTC
TRBV6-5	NA	few	13	TRBJ1-3	CASRSIPGNTIYF	TGTGCCAGCAGATCGATACCTGGAAACACCATATATTTT
TRBV9	NA	few	14	TRBJ2-3	CASSPFQGTDTQYF	TGTGCCAGCAGCCCCTTTCAGGGCACAGATACGCAGTATTTT
TRBV7-6	NA	few	14	TRBJ1-3	CASSPLPSGNTIYF	TGTGCCAGCAGCCCCCTTCCCTCTGGAAACACCATATATTTT
TRBV7-9	NA	few	16	TRBJ2-5	CASSLAPGGAQETQYF	TGTGCCAGCAGCTTAGCCCCAGGGGGGGCACAAGAGACCCAGTACTTC
TRBV12-3/TRBV12-4	NA	NA	16	TRBJ2-2	CASRRGRLANTGELFF	TGTGCCAGCCGAAGGGGAAGACTAGCGAACACCGGGGAGCTGTTTTTT
TRBV5-1	NA	few	15	TRBJ1-6	CASSLPLDYNSPLHF	TGCGCCAGCAGCTTACCACTTGATTATAATTCACCCCTCCACTTT
TRBV7-2	NA	NA	16	TRBJ2-1	CASSNTAGASYNEQFF	TGTGCCAGCAGCAACACCGCGGGGGCCTCCTACAATGAGCAGTTCTTC
TRBV6-5	NA	many	14	TRBJ2-2	CASSYGHNTGELFF	TGTGCCAGCAGTTATGGACACAACACCGGGGAGCTGTTTTTT
TRBV11-1	TRBD1	many	15	TRBJ2-5	CASSRSGTGQETQYF	TGTGCCAGCAGCCGTTCCGGGACAGGACAAGAGACCCAGTACTTC
TRBV30	NA	NA	14	TRBJ1-6	CACPRRERGSPLHF	TGTGCCTGTCCGCGCAGGGAAAGGGGTTCACCCCTCCACTTT
TRBV20-1	TRBD2	NA	15	TRBJ2-7	CSAPTTSGGPNEQYF	TGCAGTGCCCCCACGACTAGCGGGGGACCAAACGAGCAGTACTTC
TRBV12-3/TRBV12-4	TRBD1	few	14	TRBJ1-1	CASRPGGLNTEAFF	TGTGCCAGCAGACCAGGGGGTCTGAACACTGAAGCTTTCTTT
TRBV6-4	NA	NA	13	TRBJ2-1	CASRAREANEQFF	TGTGCCAGCAGGGCCCGCGAGGCCAATGAGCAGTTCTTC
TRBV12-3/TRBV12-4	NA	NA	12	TRBJ2-3	CASSFRWDTQYF	TGTGCCAGCAGTTTTCGGTGGGATACGCAGTATTTT
TRBV5-1	TRBD1	NA	15	TRBJ2-7	CASSSLPGQGSEQYF	TGCGCCAGCAGCTCCCTCCCGGGACAGGGTAGCGAGCAGTACTTC
TRBV5-1	NA	few	15	TRBJ2-5	CASSLEVGPQETQYF	TGCGCCAGCAGCTTGGAGGTGGGACCCCAAGAGACCCAGTACTTC
TRBV7-2	TRBD2	once	16	TRBJ2-7	CASSKTSGYSGYEQYF	TGTGCCAGCAGCAAGACTAGCGGGTACTCCGGGTACGAGCAGTACTTC
TRBV4-2	TRBD2	few	18	TRBJ2-3	CASSQELFGLAGTDTQYF	TGTGCCAGCAGCCAAGAATTGTTCGGACTAGCGGGCACAGATACGCAGTATTTT
TRBV27	NA	few	14	TRBJ1-5	CASSLSSEWGPQHF	TGTGCCAGCAGTTTATCGTCGGAGTGGGGGCCCCAGCATTTT
TRBV18	NA	NA	16	TRBJ2-3	CASSPRGAGPTDTQYF	TGTGCCAGCTCACCCCGGGGAGCGGGCCCCACAGATACGCAGTATTTT
TRBV6-6	NA	NA	12	TRBJ2-7	CASREQGREQYF	TGTGCCAGCAGAGAACAGGGGAGGGAGCAGTACTTC
TRBV6-2/TRBV6-3	TRBD1	few	14	TRBJ2-7	CASSTRTGAYEQYF	TGTGCCAGCAGTACCCGGACAGGGGCCTACGAGCAGTACTTC
TRBV7-9	TRBD1	few	15	TRBJ1-3	CASIQTGGARNTIYF	TGTGCCAGCATCCAAACAGGGGGTGCGAGAAACACCATATATTTT
TRBV9	NA	few	13	TRBJ2-1	CASSVVQGDEQFF	TGTGCCAGCAGCGTTGTACAGGGCGATGAGCAGTTCTTC
TRBV6-2/TRBV6-3	NA	NA	14	TRBJ2-2	CASTPGFGPGELFF	TGTGCCAGCACCCCCGGTTTTGGCCCCGGGGAGCTGTTTTTT
TRBV7-9	TRBD1	NA	16	TRBJ2-3	CASSAKTGAGTDTQYF	TGTGCCAGCAGCGCAAAGACAGGGGCTGGTACAGATACGCAGTATTTT
TRBV6-2/TRBV6-3	NA	NA	15	TRBJ2-7	CASSPWIDRINEQYF	TGTGCCAGCAGCCCCTGGATCGACAGAATAAACGAGCAGTACTTC
TRBV3-1	NA	NA	16	TRBJ1-1	CASSQDLLHPGTEAFF	TGTGCCAGCAGCCAAGATCTCCTTCATCCGGGCACTGAAGCTTTCTTT
TRBV9	TRBD2	NA	17	TRBJ2-1	CASSVGPSGRAGDEQFF	TGTGCCAGCAGCGTAGGGCCTAGCGGGAGGGCCGGGGATGAGCAGTTCTTC
TRBV4-3	NA	many	14	TRBJ2-3	CASSQGGRTDTQYF	TGCGCCAGCAGCCAAGGGGGGAGGACAGATACGCAGTATTTT
TRBV7-8	NA	NA	15	TRBJ2-6	CASSSEIFGANVLTF	TGTGCCAGCAGCTCCGAAATCTTTGGGGCCAACGTCCTGACTTTC
TRBV4-3	TRBD1	NA	15	TRBJ2-1	CASSQQSTGYNEQFF	TGCGCCAGCAGCCAACAATCGACAGGGTACAATGAGCAGTTCTTC
TRBV20-1	NA	few	16	TRBJ2-3	CSAWGVEARPTDTQYF	TGCAGTGCTTGGGGCGTGGAAGCTCGGCCCACAGATACGCAGTATTTT